Below, one T cell receptor (beta chain) is given with its context. Cells designated naive CD8 were CD45RO-negative and were positively selected for CCR7, with terminally differentiated effector memory CD45RA+ cells excluded. J lost 6 bases, V lost 4 bases, and 13 bases had no gene match. This CDR3 is 17 amino acids long. The germline CDR1 and CDR2 sequences are SNHLY and FYNNEI. Repertoires were generated with immunoSEQ multiplex PCR, while TCRdb's copy carries only in-frame clones and drops some. The sample contains about 600,000 clones, about 98% of which appear only once. This specimen comes from a study of shared clonotypes between healthy human individuals.

This TCR was sampled from a man aged 25 to 40 in good health. Sample: naive CD8+ T cells sorted from blood. The gene calls are TRBV2 and TRBJ2-2; 8 positions agree with TRBD2. In DNA form, the CDR3 reads TGTGCCAGCAGTGCCCTCGGACCGCGGGAGGCAGCCGGGGAGCTGTTTTTT. Protein product: CASSALGPREAAGELFF.